Listed here are 24 T cell receptor beta chains from one sample, sequenced in a study of blood T cell repertoires in COVID-19. Some clones are missing from TCRdb's copy, which holds only in-frame ones; the method was immunoSEQ multiplex PCR. The sample yields about 140,000 clones, roughly 80% seen once. Sequencing was done on a sample of peripheral blood. The receptors originated from a woman of 80 years or more with acute or convalescent COVID-19.

The chain combines TRBV19 with TRBJ2-3; D is unresolved. CDR1 and CDR2 from the germline V gene are LNHDA and SQIVND (reference sequence). Trimming cost V 8 bases and J 2 bases, with 11 bases left between them. This CDR3 is built from 13 residues. CDR3 protein: CASHHHNTDTQYF. CDR3 DNA sequence: TGTGCCAGTCACCACCACAACACAGATACGCAGTATTTT.

The rearrangement uses TRBV5-1 and TRBJ1-3; 7 nucleotides agree with TRBD1. This CDR3 has 17 amino acids. CDR1 is SGHRS, CDR2 YFSETQ, per germline. Trimming removed 0 bases from V and 2 bases from J; junction bases left unmatched: 8. CDR3 bases: TGCGCCAGCAGCTTGGGGGACAGCACAGGGGCTGGAAACACCATATATTTT. It encodes CASSLGDSTGAGNTIYF.

The chain employs TRBV30 and TRBJ1-5, with D hard to call. Germline values: CDR1 GTSNPN, CDR2 SVGIG (reference sequence). This CDR3 region has 13 residues. The V and J ends lost 0 bases and 1 base respectively, with 4 bases between them. In DNA, the CDR3 is TGTGCCTGGAGTGTGCAGAGCAATCAGCCCCAGCATTTT. Its translation: CAWSVQSNQPQHF.

The rearrangement uses TRBV12-3 or TRBV12-4 and TRBJ1-5; no firm D call. The CDR3 consists of 13 residues. V lost 5 bases and J lost 3, with 8 bases in between. The CDR3 loop is CASSPQFNQPQHF. As DNA, the CDR3 is TGTGCCAGCAGTCCCCAATTCAATCAGCCCCAGCATTTT.

The rearrangement links TRBV5-1 to TRBJ1-2; possibly TRBD1 for D (5 bases). Trimming cost V 1 base and J 2 bases, with 21 bases left between them. This CDR3 contains 18 residues. Germline-derived CDR1 and CDR2 are SGHRS and YFSETQ. This CDR3 reads CASSLFVGASPSNYGYTF. The CDR3 nucleotides are TGCGCCAGCAGCTTGTTTGTAGGGGCCTCGCCTTCAAACTATGGCTACACCTTC.

V usage is TRBV7-9 and J usage is TRBJ1-4, with D perhaps matching TRBD1 (5 bases). Trimming left V 4 bases short and J 5 bases short, with 17 bases between. Germline V gene lookup returns CDR1 SEHNR and CDR2 FQNEAQ (reference sequence). There are 16 residues in the CDR3. CDR3 region: CASSSHDVGPNEKLFF. DNA of the CDR3: TGTGCCAGCAGCTCCCATGACGTGGGGCCCAATGAAAAACTGTTTTTT.

This chain joins TRBV15 and TRBJ1-1; 9 nucleotides line up with TRBD1. Trimming removed 0 bases from V and 4 bases from J; junction bases left unmatched: 9. The germline V gene has CDR1 LNHNV and CDR2 YYDKDF (reference sequence). This CDR3 comprises 17 residues. The CDR3 reads CATSREGPGTGSTEAFF. CDR3 coding DNA: TGTGCCACCAGCAGAGAGGGGCCTGGGACAGGGAGCACTGAAGCTTTCTTT.

The chain has TRBV27 and TRBJ1-2; 8 bases map to TRBD1. V trimming: 5 bases; J trimming: 5 bases; junction bases outside the gene matches: 7. Germline values: CDR1 MNHEY, CDR2 SMNVEV (reference sequence). CDR3 length: 14 amino acids. The CDR3 nucleotides read TGTGCCAGCAGTCCCAGGGGGCGAGGGTATGGCTACACCTTC. The encoded protein is CASSPRGRGYGYTF.

This chain uses TRBV15 with TRBJ2-5; the D gene is possibly TRBD1 (5 bases). There are 14 residues in the CDR3. The ends were cut back, 3 bases at V and 5 bases at J, with 13 bases in the middle. In germline, CDR1 is LNHNV, CDR2 YYDKDF (reference sequence). The CDR3 bases are TGTGCCACCAGCAGCTACAGGAAAAGGGAGACCCAGTACTTC. It is translated as CATSSYRKRETQYF.

V gene TRBV7-2 combines with J gene TRBJ2-2, with 8 bases matching TRBD2. Germline CDR1 and CDR2: SGHTA and FQGNSA. This CDR3 has 14 amino acids. The V segment lost 11 bases and the J segment 2 bases; nucleotides outside the gene matches: 7. The CDR3 sequence is CARQAGANTGELFF. CDR3 DNA: TGTGCCCGTCAAGCGGGGGCCAACACCGGGGAGCTGTTTTTT.

This chain connects TRBV30 to TRBJ1-2; D is unresolved. Germline V CDR1 and CDR2: GTSNPN, SVGIG (reference sequence). V was shortened by 5 bases and J by 0 bases, with 7 bases between the two germline ends. This CDR3 comprises 12 residues. The CDR3 DNA is TGTGCCTGGGGCTCTTCTAACTATGGCTACACCTTC. Translating gives CAWGSSNYGYTF. Complete variable domain (other parts from reference TRBV30 and TRBJ1-2): SQTIHQWPATLVQPVGSPLSLECTVEGTSNPNLYWYRQAAGRGLQLLFYSVGIGQISSEVPQNLSASRPQDRQFILSSKKLLLSDSGFYLCAWGSSNYGYTFGSGTRLTVV.

The genes are TRBV6-6 and TRBJ2-7; 7 bases match TRBD2. J gave up 7 bases and V 6 bases, and 6 bases lay outside the gene matches. The CDR3 sequence is 12 residues long. Germline V lookup: CDR1 MNHNY, CDR2 SVGAGI (reference sequence). DNA of the CDR3: TGTGCCAGCAGGCGCGGGAGCGGTGAGCAGTACTTC. This gives the protein CASRRGSGEQYF.

This chain uses TRBV7-9 with TRBJ1-2; the match to TRBD1 covers 11 bases. CDR1 is SEHNR and CDR2 is FQNEAQ in the germline V gene (reference sequence). V dropped 9 bases and J dropped 0; count of bases not matched to a gene: 9. The CDR3 extends over 16 amino acids. CDR3 coding DNA: TGTGCCAGTACCCGGGACAGGGGGACAGCTAACTATGGCTACACCTTC. It yields the protein CASTRDRGTANYGYTF.

V is TRBV6-9 and J is TRBJ1-2; 7 nucleotides line up with TRBD1. This CDR3 contains 15 residues. Trimming removed 3 bases from V and 2 bases from J; junction bases left unmatched: 6. Looked up from germline, CDR1 is MNHGY and CDR2 is SVAAGI. In DNA form, the CDR3 reads TGTGCCAGCAGTTACTTACAGGGGACGAACTATGGCTACACCTTC. This gives the protein CASSYLQGTNYGYTF.

The V and J genes are TRBV18 and TRBJ1-1, with a tentative D call TRBD1 (6 bases). This CDR3 spans 14 amino acids. V dropped 2 bases and J dropped 5 bases, with 12 bases sitting between them. Germline-derived CDR1 and CDR2 are KGHSH and LQKENI. CDR3 coding DNA: TGTGCCAGCTCACCAGCAGGGGTAGGGACTGAAGCTTTCTTT. Residues: CASSPAGVGTEAFF.

The gene calls are TRBV2 and TRBJ1-5; the D gene is possibly TRBD1 (5 bases). Germline lookup yields CDR1 SNHLY and CDR2 FYNNEI. The CDR3 contains 17 residues. The V and J ends lost 6 bases and 6 bases respectively, with 24 bases between them. The CDR3 DNA reads as TGTGCCAGCAGGGGACCGGGACTTGGTGTTCTGGTTCAGCCCCAGCATTTT. Translated: CASRGPGLGVLVQPQHF. The whole variable domain, filled in from reference TRBV2 and TRBJ1-5, reads EPEVTQTPSHQVTQMGQEVILRCVPISNHLYFYWYRQILGQKVEFLVSFYNNEISEKSEIFDDQFSVERPDGSNFTLKIRSTKLEDSAMYFCASRGPGLGVLVQPQHFGDGTRLSIL.

This clone was detected only once. This chain joins TRBV7-9 and TRBJ1-2; D uncertain. Germline CDR1 reads SEHNR; CDR2 reads FQNEAQ (reference sequence). The CDR3 has 13 residues. V lost 5 bases and J lost 8, with 15 bases in between. CDR3 bases: TGTGCCAGCAGCCCGTCTCGGGATTGGGGCTACACCTTC. It codes for CASSPSRDWGYTF.

This clone occurred once. The chain joins TRBV5-4 to TRBJ2-7, with 10 nucleotides matching TRBD1. Trimming removed 6 bases from V and 4 bases from J; junction bases left unmatched: 10. Looked up from germline, CDR1 is SGHNT and CDR2 is YYREEE (reference sequence). CDR3 length equals 15 residues. CDR3 amino acids: CASTTGTGAPYEQYF. The CDR3, as DNA: TGTGCCAGCACCACCGGGACAGGGGCACCTTACGAGCAGTACTTC.

The chain carries TRBV4-2 and TRBJ2-2, with D perhaps TRBD2 (6 bases). Deletions cut 0 bases from V and 6 bases from J, with 11 bases between. This CDR3 region has 15 residues. In germline, CDR1 is LGHNA, CDR2 YNFKEQ. CDR3 region: CASSQDLLAPGELFF. The CDR3 bases are TGTGCCAGCAGCCAAGATCTTCTAGCGCCCGGGGAGCTGTTTTTT.

This clone has only one observation. J is TRBJ1-5 and V is TRBV5-1, with D unclear. CDR1 SGHRS and CDR2 YFSETQ come from the germline V gene. V was shortened by 4 bases and J by 5 bases, with 13 bases between the two germline ends. The CDR3 has 14 amino acids. Here the CDR3 reads CASSPWVGDQPQHF. In DNA form, the CDR3 reads TGCGCCAGCAGCCCGTGGGTGGGAGATCAGCCCCAGCATTTT.

J is TRBJ2-1 and V is TRBV15; 7 bases fit TRBD1. Germline V CDR1 and CDR2: LNHNV, YYDKDF (reference sequence). The V and J ends lost 4 bases and 1 base, in that order; junction bases with no gene match: 19. The CDR3 runs to 20 residues. The CDR3, as DNA: TGTGCCACCAGCAAAAACCTCCCCCTCAGGACAGGCTTATCCTACAATGAGCAGTTCTTC. Residues: CATSKNLPLRTGLSYNEQFF.

The chain recombines TRBV6-4 with TRBJ2-1, with 8 positions matching TRBD2. CDR1 and CDR2 from the germline V gene are MRHNA and SNTAGT. The length of the CDR3 is 14 residues. The J segment lost 3 bases and the V segment lost 9 bases, leaving 7 bases of the junction unmatched. CDR3 sequence: CARLSGSGYNEQFF. The DNA of the CDR3 is TGTGCCAGACTGAGCGGGAGTGGCTACAATGAGCAGTTCTTC.

The rearrangement uses TRBV11-2 and TRBJ2-7; TRBD1 aligns across 9 bases. CDR3 length equals 15 residues. Germline loops: CDR1 SGHAT, CDR2 FQNNGV. V lost 8 bases, J lost 4 bases, and 12 bases stayed unmatched. CDR3 amino acids: CASHSYRGQGYEQYF. The CDR3 region has the DNA TGTGCCAGCCACAGCTACAGGGGACAGGGTTACGAGCAGTACTTC.

V usage is TRBV27 and J usage is TRBJ2-3; possibly TRBD2 for D (6 bases). Per the germline V gene, CDR1 is MNHEY and CDR2 is SMNVEV (reference sequence). V was pared by 6 bases and J by 6 bases, with 19 bases between. This CDR3 is built from 15 residues. The CDR3 reads CASSLRGRGLDTQYF. In nucleotides, the CDR3 is TGTGCCAGCAGCCTCCGAGGGCGGGGTTTGGATACGCAGTATTTT.